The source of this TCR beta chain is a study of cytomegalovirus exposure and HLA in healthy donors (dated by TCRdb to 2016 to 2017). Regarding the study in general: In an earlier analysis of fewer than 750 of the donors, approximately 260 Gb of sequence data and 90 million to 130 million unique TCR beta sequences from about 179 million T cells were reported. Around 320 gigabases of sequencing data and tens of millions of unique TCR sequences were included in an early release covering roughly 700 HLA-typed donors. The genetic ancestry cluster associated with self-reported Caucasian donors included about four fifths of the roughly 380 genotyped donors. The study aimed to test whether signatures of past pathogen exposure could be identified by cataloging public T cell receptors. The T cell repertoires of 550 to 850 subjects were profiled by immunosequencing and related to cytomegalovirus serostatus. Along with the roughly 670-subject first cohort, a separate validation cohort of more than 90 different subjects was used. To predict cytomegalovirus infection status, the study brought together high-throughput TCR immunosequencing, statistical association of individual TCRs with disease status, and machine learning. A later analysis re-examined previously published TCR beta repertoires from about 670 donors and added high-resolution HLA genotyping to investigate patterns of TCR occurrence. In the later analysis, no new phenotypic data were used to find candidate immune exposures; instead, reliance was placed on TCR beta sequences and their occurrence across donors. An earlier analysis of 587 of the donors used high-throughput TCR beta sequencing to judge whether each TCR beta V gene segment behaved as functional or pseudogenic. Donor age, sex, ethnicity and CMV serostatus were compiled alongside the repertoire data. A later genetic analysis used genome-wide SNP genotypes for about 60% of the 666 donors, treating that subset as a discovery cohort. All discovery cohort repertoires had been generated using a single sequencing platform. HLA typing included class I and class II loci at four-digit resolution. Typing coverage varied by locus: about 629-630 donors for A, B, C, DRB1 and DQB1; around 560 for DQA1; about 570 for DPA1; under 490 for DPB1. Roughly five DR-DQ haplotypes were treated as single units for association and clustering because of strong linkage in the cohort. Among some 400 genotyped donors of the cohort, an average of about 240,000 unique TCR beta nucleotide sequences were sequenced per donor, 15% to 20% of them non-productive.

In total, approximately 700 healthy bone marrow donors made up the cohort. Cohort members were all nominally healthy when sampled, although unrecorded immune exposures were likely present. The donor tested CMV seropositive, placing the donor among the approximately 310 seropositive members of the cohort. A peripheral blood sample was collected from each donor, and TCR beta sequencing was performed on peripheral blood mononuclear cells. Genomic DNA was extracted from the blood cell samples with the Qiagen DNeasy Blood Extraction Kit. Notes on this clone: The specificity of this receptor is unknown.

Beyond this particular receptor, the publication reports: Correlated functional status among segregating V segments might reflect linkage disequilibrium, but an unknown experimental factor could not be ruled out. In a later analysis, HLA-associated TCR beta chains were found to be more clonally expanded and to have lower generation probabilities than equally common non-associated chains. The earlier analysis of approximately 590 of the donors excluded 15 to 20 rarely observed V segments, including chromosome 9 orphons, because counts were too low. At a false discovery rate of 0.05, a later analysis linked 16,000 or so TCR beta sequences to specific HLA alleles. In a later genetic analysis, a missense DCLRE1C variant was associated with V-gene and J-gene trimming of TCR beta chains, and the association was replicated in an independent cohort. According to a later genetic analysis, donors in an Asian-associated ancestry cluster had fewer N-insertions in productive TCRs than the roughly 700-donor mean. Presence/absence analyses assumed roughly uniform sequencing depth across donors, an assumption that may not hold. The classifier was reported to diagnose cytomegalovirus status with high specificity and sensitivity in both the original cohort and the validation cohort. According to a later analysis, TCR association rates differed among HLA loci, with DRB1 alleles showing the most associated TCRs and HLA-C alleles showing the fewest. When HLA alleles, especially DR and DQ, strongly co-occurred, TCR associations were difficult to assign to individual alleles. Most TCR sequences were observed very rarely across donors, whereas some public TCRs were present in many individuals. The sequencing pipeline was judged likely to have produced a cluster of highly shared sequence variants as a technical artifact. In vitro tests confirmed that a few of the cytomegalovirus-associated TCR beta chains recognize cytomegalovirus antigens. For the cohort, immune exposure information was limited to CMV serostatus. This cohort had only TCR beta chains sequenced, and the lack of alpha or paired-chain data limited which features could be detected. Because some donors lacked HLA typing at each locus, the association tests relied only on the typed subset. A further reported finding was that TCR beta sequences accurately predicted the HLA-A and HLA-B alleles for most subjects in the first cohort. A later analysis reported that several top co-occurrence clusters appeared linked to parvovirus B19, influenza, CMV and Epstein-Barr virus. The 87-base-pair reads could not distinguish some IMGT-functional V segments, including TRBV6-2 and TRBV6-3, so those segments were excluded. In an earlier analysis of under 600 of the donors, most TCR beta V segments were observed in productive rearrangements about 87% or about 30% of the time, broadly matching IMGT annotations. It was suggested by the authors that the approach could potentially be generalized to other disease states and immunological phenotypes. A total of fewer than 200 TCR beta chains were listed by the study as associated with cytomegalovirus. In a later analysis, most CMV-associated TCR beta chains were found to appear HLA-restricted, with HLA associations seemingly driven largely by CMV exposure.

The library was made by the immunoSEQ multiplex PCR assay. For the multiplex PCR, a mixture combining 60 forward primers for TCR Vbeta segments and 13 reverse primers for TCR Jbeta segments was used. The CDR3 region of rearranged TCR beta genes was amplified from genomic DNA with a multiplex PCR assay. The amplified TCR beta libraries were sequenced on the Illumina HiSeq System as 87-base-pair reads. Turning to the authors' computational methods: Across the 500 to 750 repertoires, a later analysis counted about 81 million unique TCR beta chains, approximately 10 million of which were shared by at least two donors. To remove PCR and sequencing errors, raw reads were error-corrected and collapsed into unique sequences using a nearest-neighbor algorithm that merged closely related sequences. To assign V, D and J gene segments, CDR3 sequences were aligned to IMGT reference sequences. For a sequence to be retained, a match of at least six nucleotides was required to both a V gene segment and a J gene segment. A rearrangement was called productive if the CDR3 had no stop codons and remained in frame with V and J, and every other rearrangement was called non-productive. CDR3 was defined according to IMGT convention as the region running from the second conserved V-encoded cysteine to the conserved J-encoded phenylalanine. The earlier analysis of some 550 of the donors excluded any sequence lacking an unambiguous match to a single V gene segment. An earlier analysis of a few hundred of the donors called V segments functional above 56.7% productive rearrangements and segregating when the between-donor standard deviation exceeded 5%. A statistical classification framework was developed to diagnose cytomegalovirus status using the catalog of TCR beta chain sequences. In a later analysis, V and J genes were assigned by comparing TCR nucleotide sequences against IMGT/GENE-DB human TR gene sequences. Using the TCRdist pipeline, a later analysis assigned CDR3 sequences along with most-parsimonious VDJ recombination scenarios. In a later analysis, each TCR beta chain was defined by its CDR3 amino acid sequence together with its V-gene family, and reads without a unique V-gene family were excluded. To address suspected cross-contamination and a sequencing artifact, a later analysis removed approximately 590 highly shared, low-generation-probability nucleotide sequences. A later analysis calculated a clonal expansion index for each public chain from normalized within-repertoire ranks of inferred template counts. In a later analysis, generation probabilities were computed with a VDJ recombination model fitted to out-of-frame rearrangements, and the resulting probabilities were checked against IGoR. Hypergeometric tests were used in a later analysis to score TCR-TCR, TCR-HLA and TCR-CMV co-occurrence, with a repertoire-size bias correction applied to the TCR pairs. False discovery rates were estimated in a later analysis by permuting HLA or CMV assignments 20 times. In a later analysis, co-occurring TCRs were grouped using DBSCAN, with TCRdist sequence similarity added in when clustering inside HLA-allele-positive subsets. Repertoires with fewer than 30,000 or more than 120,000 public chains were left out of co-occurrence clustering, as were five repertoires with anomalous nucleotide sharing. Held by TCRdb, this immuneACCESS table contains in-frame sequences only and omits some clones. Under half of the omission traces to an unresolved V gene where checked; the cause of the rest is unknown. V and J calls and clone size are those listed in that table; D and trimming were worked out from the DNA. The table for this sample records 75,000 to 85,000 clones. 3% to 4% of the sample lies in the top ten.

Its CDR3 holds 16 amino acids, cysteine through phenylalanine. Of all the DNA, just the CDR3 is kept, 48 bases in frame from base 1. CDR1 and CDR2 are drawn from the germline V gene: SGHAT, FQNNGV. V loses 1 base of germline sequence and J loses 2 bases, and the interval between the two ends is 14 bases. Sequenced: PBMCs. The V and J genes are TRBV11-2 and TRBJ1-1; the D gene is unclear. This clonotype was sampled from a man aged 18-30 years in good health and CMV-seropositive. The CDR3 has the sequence CASSLGVGGRNTEAFF. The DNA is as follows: TGTGCCAGCAGCTTAGGGGTCGGAGGGAGAAACACTGAAGCTTTCTTT.